Below, one TCR beta chain is given with its context. The data stem from a study of blood T cell repertoires in COVID-19. Overall study context: Donors in the United States, Italy and Spain gave samples during acute or convalescent COVID-19.

The CDR3 contains 13 residues. V was pared by 7 bases and J by 6 bases, with 16 bases between. CDR1 is SGDLS and CDR2 is YYNGEE in the germline V gene. Generated by immunoSEQ multiplex PCR, the TCRdb table keeps only in-frame clones and is missing some. The sample comprises 65,000 to 90,000 clones, more than 75% of which are singletons, and roughly a tenth rests with the top ten. Sequenced: peripheral blood. The chain is built from TRBV9 and TRBJ1-2, with D tentatively TRBD1 (6 bases). This receptor was taken from a woman aged 18 to 35 with acute or convalescent COVID-19. The CDR3 loop reads CASQRQEGDGYTF. Here the CDR3 DNA reads TGTGCCAGCCAAAGACAAGAGGGGGATGGCTACACCTTC. The full variable domain, rest sourced from reference TRBV9 and TRBJ1-2, is DSGVTQTPKHLITATGQRVTLRCSPRSGDLSVYWYQQSLDQGLQFLIQYYNGEERAKGNILERFSAQQFPDLHSELNLSSLELGDSALYFCASQRQEGDGYTFGSGTRLTVV.